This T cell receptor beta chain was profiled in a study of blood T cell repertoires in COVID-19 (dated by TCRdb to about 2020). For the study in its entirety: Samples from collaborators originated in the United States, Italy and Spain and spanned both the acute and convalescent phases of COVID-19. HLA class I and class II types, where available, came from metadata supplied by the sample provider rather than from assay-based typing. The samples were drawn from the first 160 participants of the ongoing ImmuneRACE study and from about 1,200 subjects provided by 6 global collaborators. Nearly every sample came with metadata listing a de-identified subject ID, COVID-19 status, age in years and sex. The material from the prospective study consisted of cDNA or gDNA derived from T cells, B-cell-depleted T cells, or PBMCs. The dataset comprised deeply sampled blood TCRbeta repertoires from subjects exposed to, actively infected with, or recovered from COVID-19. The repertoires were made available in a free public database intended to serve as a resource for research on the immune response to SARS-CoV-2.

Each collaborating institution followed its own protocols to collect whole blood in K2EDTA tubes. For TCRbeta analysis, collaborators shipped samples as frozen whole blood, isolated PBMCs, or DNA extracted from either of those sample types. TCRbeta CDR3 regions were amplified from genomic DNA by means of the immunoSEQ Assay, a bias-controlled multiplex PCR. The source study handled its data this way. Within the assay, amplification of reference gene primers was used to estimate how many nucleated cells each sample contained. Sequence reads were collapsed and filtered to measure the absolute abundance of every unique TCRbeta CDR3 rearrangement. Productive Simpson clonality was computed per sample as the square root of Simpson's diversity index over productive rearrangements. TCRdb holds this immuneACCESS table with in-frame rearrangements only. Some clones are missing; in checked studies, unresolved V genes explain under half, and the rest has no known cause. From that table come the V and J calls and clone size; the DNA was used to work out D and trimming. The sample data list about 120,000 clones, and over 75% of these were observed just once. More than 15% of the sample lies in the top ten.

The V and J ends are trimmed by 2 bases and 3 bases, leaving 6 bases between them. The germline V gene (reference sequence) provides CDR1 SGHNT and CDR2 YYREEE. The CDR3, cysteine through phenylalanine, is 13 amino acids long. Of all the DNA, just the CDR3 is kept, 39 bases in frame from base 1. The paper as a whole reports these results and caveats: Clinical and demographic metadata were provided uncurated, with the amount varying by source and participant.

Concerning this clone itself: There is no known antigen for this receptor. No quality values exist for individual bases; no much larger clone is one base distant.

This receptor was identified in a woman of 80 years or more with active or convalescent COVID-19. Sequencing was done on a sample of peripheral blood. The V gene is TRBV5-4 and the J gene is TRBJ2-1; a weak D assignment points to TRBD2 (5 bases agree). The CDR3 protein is CASSLGLYNEQFF. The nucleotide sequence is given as TGTGCCAGCAGCTTAGGACTCTACAATGAGCAGTTCTTC. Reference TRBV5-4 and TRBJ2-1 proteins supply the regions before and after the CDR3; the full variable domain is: ETGVTQSPTHLIKTRGQQVTLRCSSQSGHNTVSWYQQALGQGPQFIFQYYREEENGRGNFPPRFSGLQFPNYSSELNVNALELDDSALYLCASSLGLYNEQFFGPGTRLTVL.